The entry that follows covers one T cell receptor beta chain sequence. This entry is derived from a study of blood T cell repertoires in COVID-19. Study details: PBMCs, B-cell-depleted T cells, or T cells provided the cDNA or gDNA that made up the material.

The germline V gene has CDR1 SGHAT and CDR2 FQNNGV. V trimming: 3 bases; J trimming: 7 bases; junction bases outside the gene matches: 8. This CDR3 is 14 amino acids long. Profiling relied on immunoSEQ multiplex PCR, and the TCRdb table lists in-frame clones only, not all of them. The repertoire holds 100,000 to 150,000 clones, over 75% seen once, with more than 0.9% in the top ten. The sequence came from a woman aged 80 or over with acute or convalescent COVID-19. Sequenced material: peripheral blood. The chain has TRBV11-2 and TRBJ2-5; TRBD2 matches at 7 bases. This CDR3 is CASSFGGGGRTQYF. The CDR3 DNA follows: TGTGCCAGCAGCTTTGGGGGGGGAGGGAGGACCCAGTACTTC. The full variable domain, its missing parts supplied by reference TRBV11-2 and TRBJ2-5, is EAGVAQSPRYKIIEKRQSVAFWCNPISGHATLYWYQQILGQGPKLLIQFQNNGVVDDSQLPKDRFSAERLKGVDSTLKIQPAKLEDSAVYLCASSFGGGGRTQYFGPGTRLLVL.